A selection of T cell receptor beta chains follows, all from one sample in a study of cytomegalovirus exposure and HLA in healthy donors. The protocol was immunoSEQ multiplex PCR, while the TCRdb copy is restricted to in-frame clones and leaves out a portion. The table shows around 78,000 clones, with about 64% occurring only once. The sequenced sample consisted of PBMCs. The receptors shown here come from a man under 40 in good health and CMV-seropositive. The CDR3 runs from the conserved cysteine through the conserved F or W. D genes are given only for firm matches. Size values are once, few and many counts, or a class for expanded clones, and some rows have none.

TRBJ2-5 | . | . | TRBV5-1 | TGCGCCAGCAGCCCTTCAGGGGGAGGAGAGACCCAGTACTTC | CASSPSGGGETQYF
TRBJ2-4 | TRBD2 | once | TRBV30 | TGTGCCTCACAGGACGGGGGGGACATTCAGTACTTC | CASQDGGDIQYF
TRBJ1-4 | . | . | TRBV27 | TGTGCCAGCAGTCAACCGGGACAAGGAAATGAAAAACTGTTTTTT | CASSQPGQGNEKLFF
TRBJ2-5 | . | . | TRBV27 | TGTGCCAGCAGTTATGGGGGAGGCCAAGAGACCCAGTACTTC | CASSYGGGQETQYF
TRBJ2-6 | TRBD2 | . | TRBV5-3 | TGTGCCAGACTCTCCACTGGGGAGGGACGAAAATCTGGGGCCAACGTCCTGACTTTC | CARLSTGEGRKSGANVLTF
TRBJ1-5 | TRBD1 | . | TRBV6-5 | TGTGCCAGCAGTTACGGGGGACACAGGGGGAGGCAGCCCCAGCATTTT | CASSYGGHRGRQPQHF
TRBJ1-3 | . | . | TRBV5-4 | TGTGCCAGCAGCACCGGGGGAAGTGCTGGAAACACCATATATTTT | CASSTGGSAGNTIYF
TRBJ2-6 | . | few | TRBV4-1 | TGCGCCAGCAGCCAAGGGTGGGGAGGAACTGGGGCCAACGTCCTGACTTTC | CASSQGWGGTGANVLTF
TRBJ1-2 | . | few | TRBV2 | TGTGCCAGCAGTGAAGTGAGTCGGGGGGGGAAGAATGGCTACACCTTC | CASSEVSRGGKNGYTF
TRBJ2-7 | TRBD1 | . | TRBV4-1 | TGCGCCAGCAGCAAGCCTGGGACAGGTGACTACGAGCAGTACTTC | CASSKPGTGDYEQYF
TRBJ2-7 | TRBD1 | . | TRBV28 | TGTGCCAGCAGTCCGGGACAGAACTACGAGCAGTACTTC | CASSPGQNYEQYF
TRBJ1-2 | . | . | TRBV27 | TGTGCCAGCAGTTGGAGGTCTAACTATGGCTACACCTTC | CASSWRSNYGYTF
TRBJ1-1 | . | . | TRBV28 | TGTGCCAGCAGTTTGTCGGGGTTTGACACTGAAGCTTTCTTT | CASSLSGFDTEAFF
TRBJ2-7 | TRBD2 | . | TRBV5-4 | TGTGCCAGCAGCGGGGAAGGACTAGCGGGCCCGACGAGCTCCTACGAGCAGTACTTC | CASSGEGLAGPTSSYEQYF
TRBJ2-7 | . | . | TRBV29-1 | TGCAGCGTTGAACAACAGGGACCCTACTCCTACGAGCAGTACTTC | CSVEQQGPYSYEQYF
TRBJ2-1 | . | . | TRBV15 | TGTGCCACCAGCGTACGGGACACGGATTCCAATGAGCAGTTCTTC | CATSVRDTDSNEQFF
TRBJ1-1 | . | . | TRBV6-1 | TGTGCCAGCAGCAGGGAGGCGAACACTGAAGCTTTCTTT | CASSREANTEAFF
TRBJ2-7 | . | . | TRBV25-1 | TGTGCCAGCAGTGAATTGGACGTAGCGCGACGTTACGAGCAGTACTTC | CASSELDVARRYEQYF
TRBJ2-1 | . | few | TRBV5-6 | TGTGCCAGCAGCTTCCCACACGCGGGTGTCAATGAGCAGTTCTTC | CASSFPHAGVNEQFF
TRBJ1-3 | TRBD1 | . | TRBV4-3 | TGCGCCAGCAGCCAAGCCGGGACAGGGGTCTCTGGAAACACCATATATTTT | CASSQAGTGVSGNTIYF
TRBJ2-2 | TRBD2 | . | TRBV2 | TGTGCCAGCAGGGAGCGGGAGCGCGGGGAGCTGTTTTTT | CASRERERGELFF
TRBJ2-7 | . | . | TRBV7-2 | TGTGCCAGCAGCTTCGGGCGGGACTCCTACGAGCAGTACTTC | CASSFGRDSYEQYF
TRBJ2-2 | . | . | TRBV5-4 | TGTGCCAGCAGCTTGGCCCCTAGCACCGGGGAGCTGTTTTTT | CASSLAPSTGELFF
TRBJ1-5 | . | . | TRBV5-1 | TGCGCCAGCAGCCCCTCTCCTGGGGGGGCGGGGGCGACTCAGCCCCAGCATTTT | CASSPSPGGAGATQPQHF
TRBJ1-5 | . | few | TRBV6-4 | TGTGCCAGCAGTGAGGGGGGTGACAGAACCCAGCATTTT | CASSEGGDRTQHF
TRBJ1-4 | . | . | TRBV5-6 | TGTGCCAGCAGCTTGTGGCAGGGAAGTGAAAAACCGTTTTTT | CASSLWQGSEKPFF
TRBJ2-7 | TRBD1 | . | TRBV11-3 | TGTGCCAGCAGCAAGACAGGGGGATGGGAGCAGTACTTC | CASSKTGGWEQYF
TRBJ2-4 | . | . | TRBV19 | TGTGCCAGTAGACTCCCGCGAGGGAACATTCAGTACTTC | CASRLPRGNIQYF
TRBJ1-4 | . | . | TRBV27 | TGTGCCAGCAGTGTCTCGAGGCGTGTGGGTGAAAAACTGTTTTTT | CASSVSRRVGEKLFF
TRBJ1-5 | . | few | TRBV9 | TGTGCCAGCACCGAGAGTAGTCAGGGTAGCAATCAGCCCCAGCATTTT | CASTESSQGSNQPQHF
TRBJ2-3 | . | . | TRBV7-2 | TGTGCCAGCAGCCTCCCCTCCCGAGGGGGAGATACGCAGTATTTT | CASSLPSRGGDTQYF
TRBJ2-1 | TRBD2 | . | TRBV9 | TGTGCCAGCAGCTTAGTGGGCGGGGGGAGCAATGAGCAGTTCTTC | CASSLVGGGSNEQFF
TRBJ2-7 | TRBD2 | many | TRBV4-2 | TGTGCCAGCAGCCAAGAATCCCCCGGGACTAGCGGGGGGCTATCCTACGAGCAGTACTTC | CASSQESPGTSGGLSYEQYF
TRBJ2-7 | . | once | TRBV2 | TGTGCCAGCAGTGAAGCGGTGGGGGGTATCGGTGAGCAGTACTTC | CASSEAVGGIGEQYF
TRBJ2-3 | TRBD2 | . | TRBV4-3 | TGCGCCAGCAGCTGGACTAGCGGGAGCACAGATACGCAGTATTTT | CASSWTSGSTDTQYF
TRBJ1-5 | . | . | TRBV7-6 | TGTGCCAGCAGCTTAGAGGGGGGGGACAATCAGCCCCAGCATTTT | CASSLEGGDNQPQHF
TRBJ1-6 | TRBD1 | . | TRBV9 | TGTGCCAGCAGCCCCGGACAGGGTTACAATTCACCCCTCCACTTT | CASSPGQGYNSPLHF
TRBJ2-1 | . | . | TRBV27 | TGTGCCAGCAGCCCAGGGTTCCCCCGCACCTACAATGAGCAGTTCTTC | CASSPGFPRTYNEQFF
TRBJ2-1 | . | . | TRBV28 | TGTGCCAGCAGCCAACGACAGGCCTATAACAATGAGCAGTTCTTC | CASSQRQAYNNEQFF
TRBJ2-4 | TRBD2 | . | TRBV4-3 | TGCGCCAGCAGCCAAGTTAGCGGGGGCTTAGCCAAAAACATTCAGTACTTC | CASSQVSGGLAKNIQYF
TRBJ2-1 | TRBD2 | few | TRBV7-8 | TGTGCCAGCAGCCCCCGGACTAGCCTCGACAATGAGCAGTTCTTC | CASSPRTSLDNEQFF
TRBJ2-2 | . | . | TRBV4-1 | TGCGCCAGCAGCCAAGTAGTCGGGGAGCTGTTTTTT | CASSQVVGELFF
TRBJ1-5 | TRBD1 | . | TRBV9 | TGTGCCAGCAGCACCACCCACAGGGGCTATTGTCCCCAGCATTTT | CASSTTHRGYCPQHF
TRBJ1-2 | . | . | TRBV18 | TGTGCCAGCTCACCGACTCAGGGAGGTAATGGCTACACCTTC | CASSPTQGGNGYTF
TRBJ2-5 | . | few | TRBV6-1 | TGTGCCAGCAGTGAGGAGGGAACAGGAGTGAAGACCCAGTACTTC | CASSEEGTGVKTQYF
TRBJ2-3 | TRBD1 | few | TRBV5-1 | TGCGCCAGCAGCCTGCCAGGGACAGAGAAAACAGATACGCAGTATTTT | CASSLPGTEKTDTQYF
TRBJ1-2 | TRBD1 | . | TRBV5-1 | TGCGCCAGCAGCTTGGAGGGGGCCTCTATGGAGGGCTACACCTTC | CASSLEGASMEGYTF
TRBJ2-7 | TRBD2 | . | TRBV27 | TGTGCCAGCAGTCCCGGGAGGCTATCCTACGAGCAGTACTTC | CASSPGRLSYEQYF
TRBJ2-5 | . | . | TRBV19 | TGTGCCAGTAGTATAGTAGGGGGAGAGACCCAGTACTTC | CASSIVGGETQYF
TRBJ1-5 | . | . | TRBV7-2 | TGTGCCAGCAGCTTAGTTCCAGGAACGGTTCAGCCCCAGCATTTT | CASSLVPGTVQPQHF
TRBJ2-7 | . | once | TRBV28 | TGTGCCAGCAGTTTGCGGGAGCAGTACTTC | CASSLREQYF
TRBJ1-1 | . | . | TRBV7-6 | TGTGCCAGCAGCTTTGGGGGGATTGGCGCTGAAGCTTTCTTT | CASSFGGIGAEAFF
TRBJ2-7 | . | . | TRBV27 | TGTGCCAGCAGCTGGAGGGGGCCTTATTCCTACGAGCAGTACTTC | CASSWRGPYSYEQYF
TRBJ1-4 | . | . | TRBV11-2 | TGTGCCAGCAGCTTGGGGGGATCCGGAGAAAAACTGTTTTTT | CASSLGGSGEKLFF
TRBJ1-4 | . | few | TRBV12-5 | TGTGCTAGTGGTTTAACAGGAAATAATTTCCTGTTTTTT | CASGLTGNNFLFF